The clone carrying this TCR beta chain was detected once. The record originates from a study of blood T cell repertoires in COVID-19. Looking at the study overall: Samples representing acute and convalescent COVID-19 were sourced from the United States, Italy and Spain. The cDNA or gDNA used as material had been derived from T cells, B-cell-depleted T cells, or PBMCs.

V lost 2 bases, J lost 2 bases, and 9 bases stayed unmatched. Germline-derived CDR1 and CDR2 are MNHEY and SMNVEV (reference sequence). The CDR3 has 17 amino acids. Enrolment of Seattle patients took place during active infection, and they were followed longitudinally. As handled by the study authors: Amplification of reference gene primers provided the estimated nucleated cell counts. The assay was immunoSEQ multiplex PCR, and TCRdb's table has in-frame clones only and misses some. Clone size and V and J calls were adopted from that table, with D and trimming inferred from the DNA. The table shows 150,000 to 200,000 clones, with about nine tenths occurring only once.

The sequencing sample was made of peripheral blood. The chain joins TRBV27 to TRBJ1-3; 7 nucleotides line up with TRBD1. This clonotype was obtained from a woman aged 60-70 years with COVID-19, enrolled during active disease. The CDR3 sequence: CASSLGGLTGAGNTIYF. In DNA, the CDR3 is TGTGCCAGCAGTTTAGGTGGTTTAACAGGGGCTGGAAACACCATATATTTT.